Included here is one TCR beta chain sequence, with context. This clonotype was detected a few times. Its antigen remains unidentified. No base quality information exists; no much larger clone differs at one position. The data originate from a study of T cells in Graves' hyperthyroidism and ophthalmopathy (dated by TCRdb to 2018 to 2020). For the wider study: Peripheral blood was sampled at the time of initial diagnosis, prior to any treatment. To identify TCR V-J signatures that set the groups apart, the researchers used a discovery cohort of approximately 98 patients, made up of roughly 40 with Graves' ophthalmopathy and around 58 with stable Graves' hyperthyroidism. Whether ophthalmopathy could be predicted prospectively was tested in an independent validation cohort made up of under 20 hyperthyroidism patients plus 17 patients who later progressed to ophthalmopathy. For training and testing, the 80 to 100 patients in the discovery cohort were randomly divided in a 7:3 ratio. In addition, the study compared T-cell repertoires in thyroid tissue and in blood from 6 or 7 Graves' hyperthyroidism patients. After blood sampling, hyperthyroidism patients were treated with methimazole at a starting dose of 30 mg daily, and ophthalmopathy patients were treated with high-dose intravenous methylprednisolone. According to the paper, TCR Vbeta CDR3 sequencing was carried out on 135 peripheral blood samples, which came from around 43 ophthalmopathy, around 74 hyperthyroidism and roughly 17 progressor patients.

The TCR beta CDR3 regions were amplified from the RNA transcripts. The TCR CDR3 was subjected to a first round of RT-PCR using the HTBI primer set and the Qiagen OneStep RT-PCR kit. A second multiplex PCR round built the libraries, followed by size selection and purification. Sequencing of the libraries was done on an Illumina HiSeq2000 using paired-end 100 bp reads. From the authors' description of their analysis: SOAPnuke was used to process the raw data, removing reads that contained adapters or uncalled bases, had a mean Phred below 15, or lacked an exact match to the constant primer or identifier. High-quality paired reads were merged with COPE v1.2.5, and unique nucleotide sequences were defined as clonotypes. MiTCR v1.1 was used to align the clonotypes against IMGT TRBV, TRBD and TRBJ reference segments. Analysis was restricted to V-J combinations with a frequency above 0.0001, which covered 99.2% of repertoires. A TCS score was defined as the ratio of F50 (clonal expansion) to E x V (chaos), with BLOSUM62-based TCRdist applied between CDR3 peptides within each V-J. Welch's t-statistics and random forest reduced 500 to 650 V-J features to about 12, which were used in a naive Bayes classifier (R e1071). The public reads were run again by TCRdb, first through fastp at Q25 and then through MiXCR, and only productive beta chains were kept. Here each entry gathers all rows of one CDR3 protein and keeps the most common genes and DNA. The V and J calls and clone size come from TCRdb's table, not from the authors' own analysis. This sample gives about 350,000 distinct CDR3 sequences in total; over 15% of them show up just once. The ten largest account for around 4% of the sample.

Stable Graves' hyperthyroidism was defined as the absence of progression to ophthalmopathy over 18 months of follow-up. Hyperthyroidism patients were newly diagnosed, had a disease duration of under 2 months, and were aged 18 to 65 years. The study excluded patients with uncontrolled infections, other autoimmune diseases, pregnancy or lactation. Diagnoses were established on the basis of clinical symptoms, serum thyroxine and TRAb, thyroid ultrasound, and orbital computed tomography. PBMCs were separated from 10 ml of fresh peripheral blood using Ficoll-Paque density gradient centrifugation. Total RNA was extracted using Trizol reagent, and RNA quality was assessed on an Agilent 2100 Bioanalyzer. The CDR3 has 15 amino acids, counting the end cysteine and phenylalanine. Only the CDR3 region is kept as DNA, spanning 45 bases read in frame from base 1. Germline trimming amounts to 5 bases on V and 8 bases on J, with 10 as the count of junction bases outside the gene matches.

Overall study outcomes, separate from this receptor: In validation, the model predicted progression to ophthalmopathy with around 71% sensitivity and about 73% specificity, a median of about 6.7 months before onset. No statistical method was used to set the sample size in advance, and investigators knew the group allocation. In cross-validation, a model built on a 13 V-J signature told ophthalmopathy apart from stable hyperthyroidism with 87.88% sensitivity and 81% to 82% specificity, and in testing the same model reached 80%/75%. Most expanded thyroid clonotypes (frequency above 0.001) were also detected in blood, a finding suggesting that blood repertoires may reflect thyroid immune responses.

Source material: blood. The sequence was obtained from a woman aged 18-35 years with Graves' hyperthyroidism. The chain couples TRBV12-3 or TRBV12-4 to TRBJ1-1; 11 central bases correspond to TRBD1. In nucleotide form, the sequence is TGTGCCAGCAGTCAAGGGACAGGGGGTTTGGAGGAAGCTTTCTTT. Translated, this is CASSQGTGGLEEAFF.